The T cell receptor (beta chain) described here comes from a study of T cells in Graves' hyperthyroidism and ophthalmopathy. Study details: Before any treatment, at initial diagnosis, peripheral blood was collected.

Trimming took off 7 bases at V and 10 bases at J, with 17 bases between the two ends. The CDR3 runs to 13 residues. Germline assignment: CDR1 DFQATT and CDR2 SNEGSKA (reference sequence). TCR beta CDR3 regions were amplified from RNA. First-round RT-PCR with HTBI primers amplified the TCR CDR3 region. TCRdb independently ran MiXCR on the multiplex PCR reads; one entry per CDR3 protein. The table has under 70,000 distinct CDR3 sequences, about 57% seen once; the top ten hold roughly 3.3%. Exclusion criteria comprised uncontrolled infection, other autoimmune disease, pregnancy or lactation. Each diagnosis was grounded in clinical symptoms, serum thyroxine and TRAb, thyroid ultrasound, and orbital computed tomography.

The gene calls are TRBV20-1 and TRBJ1-6; D is perhaps TRBD1 (5 bases). This clonotype was obtained from a woman aged 55-69 years with Graves' ophthalmopathy. The sample was blood. CDR3 residues: CSGRGTGRSPLHF. CDR3 nucleotide sequence: TGCAGTGGGCGGGGGACTGGGCGATCACCCCTCCACTTT.